The entry that follows covers one TCR beta chain sequence. Its specificity is not known. The junction departs from the called germline gene at one end, perhaps through a read error. Other nucleotide sequences in the sample specify the same CDR3. The sample is drawn from a study of cytomegalovirus exposure and HLA in healthy donors. General study points: With further analysis later on, most CMV-associated TCR beta chains appeared HLA-restricted. Presence/absence results assume similar sequencing depth per donor, which may not hold. Earlier findings revealed that most TCR beta V segments proved productive either about 87% or about 30% of the time.

This cohort consisted of healthy bone marrow donors. The primer mix had 60 Vbeta and 13 Jbeta primers. Clones were sequenced by immunoSEQ multiplex PCR, and TCRdb holds only the in-frame ones, with some missing. The sample lists 180,000 or so clones, roughly 79% seen once, with around 3% in the top ten. The CDR3 length is 14 residues. Germline CDR1 is MNHEY and CDR2 is SMNVEV (reference sequence). The sample was PBMCs. The TCR comes from a male donor in good health and CMV-seronegative. The genes are TRBV27 and TRBJ1-1, with D unclear. The CDR3 DNA is TGTGCCAGCAGTTTATGGCTAGGAAACACTGAGGCTTTCTTT. Protein: CASSLWLGNTEAFF.